The 21 T cell receptor beta chains given below trace back to one sample, sequenced in a study of cytomegalovirus exposure and HLA in healthy donors. With 60 Vbeta and 13 Jbeta primers, the PCR was carried out. Here immunoSEQ multiplex PCR was the method, and the copy in TCRdb shows in-frame clones only, minus some. The sample lists approximately 89,000 clones, roughly 80% occurring once. Sequencing input: PBMCs. These receptors were collected from a male donor in good health and CMV-seronegative.

The J gene is TRBJ1-1, the V gene TRBV19; 8 bases are a match to TRBD1. CDR3 length equals 17 residues. Germline V gene lookup returns CDR1 LNHDA and CDR2 SQIVND (reference sequence). The trim removed 8 bases at V and 0 bases at J, leaving 14 bases unmatched. In nucleotides, the CDR3 is TGTGCCAGTGACAGAGTCAGGGGGCGGCCTATGAACACTGAAGCTTTCTTT. Protein product: CASDRVRGRPMNTEAFF.

The CDR3 spells CASSLAPGGLTDTQYF. The CDR3 bases are TGTGCCAGCAGCTTGGCCCCGGGGGGGCTCACAGATACGCAGTATTTT. The V call is TRBV5-6, the J call TRBJ2-3, with TRBD2 identical over 8 bases. Germline loops: CDR1 SGHDT, CDR2 YYEEEE. Trimming took 0 bases from V and 2 from J; bases not matched to a gene: 5. The CDR3 is made up of 16 amino acids.

The genes are TRBV15 and TRBJ1-5, with D possibly TRBD1 on 5 matching bases. The V end lost 1 base, the J end lost 11 bases, and 9 bases lay between the germline ends. Germline V lookup: CDR1 LNHNV, CDR2 YYDKDF (reference sequence). The length of the CDR3 is 12 residues. CDR3 in amino acids: CATSRGGGAQHF. The CDR3 DNA follows: TGTGCCACCAGCAGAGGAGGAGGGGCCCAGCATTTT.

The CDR3 nucleotides are TGTGCCAGCAGGATTAAAAACGGGGGTGCAGCTTTCTTT. This translates into CASRIKNGGAAFF. The V call is TRBV6-1, the J call TRBJ1-1; possibly TRBD1 for D (5 bases). The CDR3 contains 13 residues. CDR1 and CDR2 (germline): MNHNS, SASEGT. Trimming took 6 bases from V and 10 from J, leaving 18 bases between them.

This chain joins TRBV7-2 and TRBJ1-2; 10 positions agree with TRBD1. The J segment lost 7 bases and the V segment lost 3 bases, leaving 5 bases of the junction unmatched. The V gene's germline CDR1 is SGHTA and CDR2 FQGNSA. The CDR3 loop spans 14 amino acids. The CDR3 nucleotides are TGTGCCAGCAGCTTCCGGGACAGGGGTGGTGGCTACACCTTC. This sequence encodes CASSFRDRGGGYTF.

This chain joins TRBV18 and TRBJ1-1; possible D gene TRBD1, 5 bases. The CDR3 is 14 residues long. V shed 2 bases and J shed 1 base, with 8 bases lying between them. Germline V CDR1 and CDR2: KGHSH, LQKENI. DNA for the CDR3: TGTGCCAGCTCACCAAACGGGGGGAACACTGAAGCTTTCTTT. It encodes CASSPNGGNTEAFF.

The chain employs TRBV9 and TRBJ2-5; TRBD2 is a possible D gene (6 bases). The J call may be faulty, since TRBJ2-7 better matches the DNA end. This CDR3 is built from 16 residues. CDR1 and CDR2 (germline): SGDLS, YYNGEE. The CDR3 DNA follows: TGTGCCAGCAGCGTAGGTGGAGGGTATGATTCCTACGAGCAGTACTTC. It is translated as CASSVGGGYDSYEQYF.

This chain uses TRBV13 with TRBJ1-1; 7 bases line up with TRBD1. V gave up 0 bases and J gave up 3 bases; unmatched junction bases: 4. This CDR3 is 15 amino acids long. Germline CDR1 and CDR2: PRHDT and FYEKMQ (reference sequence). The chain's CDR3 is CASSLGGTVDTEAFF. The CDR3 bases are TGTGCCAGCAGCTTAGGCGGGACAGTGGACACTGAAGCTTTCTTT.

The chain is built from TRBV5-4 and TRBJ2-5, with D possibly matching TRBD1 (6 bases). The last part of the DNA fits TRBJ2-7 better; the J call may be wrong. Looked up from germline, CDR1 is SGHNT and CDR2 is YYREEE (reference sequence). The CDR3 sequence is 15 residues long. CDR3 DNA sequence: TGTGCCAGCAGCGCTTCAATTGGGACAAACTACGAGCAGTACTTC. Its protein is CASSASIGTNYEQYF.

CDR3 nucleotide sequence: TGTGCCAGCTCATCATATGCGGGACAGGGAAATTCACCCCTCCACTTT. It encodes CASSSYAGQGNSPLHF. This chain connects TRBV18 to TRBJ1-6; 9 bases line up with TRBD1. With V trimmed by 5 bases and J by 7 bases, 9 bases remained unmatched. This CDR3 has 16 residues. Germline CDR1 is KGHSH and CDR2 is LQKENI.

This chain uses TRBV6-5 with TRBJ1-5, with D unresolved. The ends were cut back, 5 bases at V and 2 bases at J, with 13 bases in the middle. CDR3 length: 15 amino acids. The germline CDR1 and CDR2 sequences are MNHEY and SVGAGI. The CDR3 nucleotides read TGTGCCAGCAGTGCCTCGGGGATGGGCAATCAGCCCCAGCATTTT. Translation: CASSASGMGNQPQHF.

This chain uses TRBV7-2 with TRBJ2-2; D might be TRBD1 (6 bases). The CDR3 spans 16 residues. V was trimmed by 3 bases and J by 0 bases, leaving 11 bases between them. Germline V gene data show CDR1 as SGHTA and CDR2 as FQGNSA. Here the CDR3 reads CASSLQGIANTGELFF. CDR3 in DNA: TGTGCCAGCAGCTTGCAGGGGATCGCGAACACCGGGGAGCTGTTTTTT.

This rearrangement joins TRBV7-2 to TRBJ2-7; 12 bases line up with TRBD2. V lost 5 bases and J lost 4; bases outside the gene matches: 6. CDR1 and CDR2 (germline): SGHTA, FQGNSA. CDR3 length: 15 amino acids. The CDR3 is CASSTGLAGMYEQYF. The CDR3 DNA reads TGTGCCAGCAGCACCGGACTAGCGGGAATGTACGAGCAGTACTTC.

This rearrangement joins TRBV27 to TRBJ1-1, with a possible D match to TRBD1 (5 bases). In germline, CDR1 is MNHEY, CDR2 SMNVEV (reference sequence). Trimming stripped 5 bases from V and 0 bases from J, with 13 bases between. This CDR3 has 15 residues. For the CDR3, the DNA is TGTGCCAGCAGTCCTACCCTGACAGTGAACACTGAAGCTTTCTTT. Translation gives CASSPTLTVNTEAFF.

This clone is a singleton in its sample. The rearrangement links TRBV5-1 to TRBJ1-4; 7 bases map to TRBD1. CDR1 is SGHRS and CDR2 is YFSETQ in the germline V gene. V lost 4 bases, J lost 7 bases, and 7 bases stayed unmatched. CDR3 size: 14 residues. The CDR3 DNA follows: TGCGCCAGCAGCAGATCGACAGGGACTGAAAAACTGTTTTTT. Translating gives CASSRSTGTEKLFF.

This rearrangement joins TRBV25-1 to TRBJ1-1, with D perhaps TRBD1 (5 bases). Trimming cost V 2 bases and J 0 bases, with 10 bases left between them. Germline lookup yields CDR1 MGHDK and CDR2 SYGVNS. The CDR3 is 15 amino acids. CDR3 sequence: CASSEVTGMNTEAFF. The CDR3 coding sequence is TGTGCCAGCAGTGAAGTCACAGGCATGAACACTGAAGCTTTCTTT. Based on the CDR3 plus reference TRBV25-1 and TRBJ1-1, the full variable domain is EADIYQTPRYLVIGTGKKITLECSQTMGHDKMYWYQQDPGMELHLIHYSYGVNSTEKGDLSSESTVSRIRTEHFPLTLESARPSHTSQYLCASSEVTGMNTEAFFGQGTRLTVV.

The chain carries TRBV7-2 and TRBJ2-2, with D unclear. The V and J ends lost 2 bases and 0 bases respectively, with 13 bases between them. Per germline, CDR1 SGHTA and CDR2 FQGNSA. The length of the CDR3 is 17 residues. CDR3 bases: TGTGCCAGCAGCTTATTAGGCGGAGCGACGAACACCGGGGAGCTGTTTTTT. It codes for CASSLLGGATNTGELFF.

The chain uses TRBV5-1 and TRBJ2-1, with D tentatively TRBD1 (5 bases). Deletions cut 5 bases from V and 15 bases from J, with 21 bases between. Germline-derived CDR1 and CDR2 are SGHRS and YFSETQ. The CDR3 has 13 residues. CDR3 nucleotides: TGCGCCAGCAGGGAGCCGACAGTAAGGCATCGGTTCTTC. It encodes CASREPTVRHRFF.

The chain uses TRBV7-8 and TRBJ2-7; 11 bases fit TRBD1. V was clipped by 8 bases and J by 6 bases; unmatched bases: 15. CDR1 SGHVS and CDR2 FQNEAQ come from the germline V gene. This CDR3 contains 16 residues. CDR3 in DNA: TGTGCCAGCGTCAATGAAGTGGGACAGGGGGAAATCGAGCAGTACTTC. Translating it yields CASVNEVGQGEIEQYF. Full variable domain (outside the CDR3, taken from reference TRBV7-8 and TRBJ2-7): GAGVSQSPRYKVAKRGQDVALRCDPISGHVSLFWYQQALGQGPEFLTYFQNEAQLDKSGLPSDRFFAERPEGSVSTLKIQRTQQEDSAVYLCASVNEVGQGEIEQYFGPGTRLTVT.

The sample holds a few counts of this clone. The chain recombines TRBV4-1 with TRBJ1-1; TRBD1 is a possible D gene (6 bases). Germline V gene lookup returns CDR1 MGHRA and CDR2 YSYEKL. The CDR3 has 13 residues. V lost 1 base to trimming and J lost 4 bases, with 7 bases between them. The CDR3: CASSQVRGTEAFF. As DNA, the CDR3 is TGCGCCAGCAGCCAAGTCAGGGGCACTGAAGCTTTCTTT.

V usage is TRBV5-1 and J usage is TRBJ2-1, with D tentatively TRBD1 (6 bases). This CDR3 comprises 16 residues. V dropped 4 bases and J dropped 1 base, with 15 bases sitting between them. The germline V gene encodes CDR1 SGHRS and CDR2 YFSETQ. In DNA, the CDR3 is TGCGCCAGCAGCGTGGGGGCAGATCCTTCCTACAATGAGCAGTTCTTC. Translation gives CASSVGADPSYNEQFF.